The T cell receptor (beta chain) described here comes from a study of shared clonotypes between healthy human individuals. The overall study: Samples came from a couple of female and a few male donors aged 18 to 49. Study outcomes and limitations: Memory subsets generally showed lower estimated richness than naive subsets.

Each subset's genomic DNA was shared equally among a number of immunoSEQ plates. TCRdb keeps only in-frame clones here, not all; method: immunoSEQ multiplex PCR. The table lists about 710,000 clones, about three quarters of them singletons, with roughly 1.9% in the top ten. Negatively enriched CD4+ T cells were divided by CD45RA into naive and memory. Remarks on this clone: Its antigen remains unidentified.

CDR3 size: 13 residues. V was pared by 7 bases and J by 4 bases, with 6 bases of the junction left unmatched. The V gene's germline CDR1 is MDHEN and CDR2 SYDVKM. Input material: memory CD4+ T cells sorted from blood. Subset defined: CD45RA-negative fraction. This TCR derives from a woman under 40 in good health. The genes are TRBV28 and TRBJ2-7; 8 nucleotides agree with TRBD1. This CDR3 reads CASKQGDSYEQYF. CDR3 DNA: TGTGCCAGCAAACAGGGGGATTCATACGAGCAGTACTTC. The variable domain in full, completed from reference TRBV28 and TRBJ2-7, reads DVKVTQSSRYLVKRTGEKVFLECVQDMDHENMFWYRQDPGLGLRLIYFSYDVKMKEKGDIPEGYSVSREKKERFSLILESASTNQTSMYLCASKQGDSYEQYFGPGTRLTVT.